One and the same sample provided the 9 T cell receptor beta chains below, sequenced in a study of T cell responses to AZD1222 COVID-19 vaccine (dated by TCRdb to about 2021). This sample's time point label indicates: baseline before first vaccination. Libraries were built with the immunoSEQ multiplex PCR assay. Here the immuneACCESS table is served through TCRdb, limited to in-frame sequences with V and J called. Missing clones are a known gap in these copies; in checked studies unresolved V genes cover under half, and the rest lacks a known reason. The sample table records 95,000 to 150,000 clones; around nine tenths of these occur just once. The top ten hold more than 5.5% of the sample. The specimen comprised peripheral blood, sampled on day 0 of AZD1222 vaccination. These receptor sequences come from an adult in good health.

CDR3 amino acids: CASSIMSQGSEKLFF. The CDR3 DNA is TGTGCCAGTAGTATAATGAGTCAGGGGAGTGAAAAACTGTTTTTT. The chain employs TRBV19 and TRBJ1-4, with D perhaps matching TRBD1 (6 bases). CDR3 length: 15 residues. V dropped 2 bases and J dropped 7 bases, with 14 bases sitting between them. CDR1 is LNHDA, CDR2 SQIVND, per germline (reference sequence). The full variable domain, its missing parts supplied by reference TRBV19 and TRBJ1-4, is DGGITQSPKYLFRKEGQNVTLSCEQNLNHDAMYWYRQDPGQGLRLIYYSQIVNDFQKGDIAEGYSVSREKKESFPLTVTSAQKNPTAFYLCASSIMSQGSEKLFFGSGTQLSVL.

The chain couples TRBV7-9 to TRBJ2-1; tentative D call: TRBD2 (7 bases). CDR1 and CDR2 (germline): SEHNR, FQNEAQ (reference sequence). V was trimmed by 5 bases and J by 7 bases, leaving 18 bases between them. This CDR3 is 15 amino acids long. The CDR3: CASSHRGALENEQFF. The CDR3, as DNA: TGTGCCAGCAGCCATCGGGGGGCTCTGGAAAATGAGCAGTTCTTC.

This chain links TRBV7-9 with TRBJ1-2; D not certain. The CDR3 sequence is 12 residues long. The germline V gene has CDR1 SEHNR and CDR2 FQNEAQ (reference sequence). The V end was cut by 2 bases, the J end by 8 bases, with 9 bases between. The CDR3 spells CASSLRGKGYTF. CDR3 bases: TGTGCCAGCAGCTTACGAGGGAAGGGCTACACCTTC.

The chain is built from TRBV2 and TRBJ1-1, with TRBD1 matching over 8 bases. The ends lost 4 bases at V and 4 bases at J; junction bases unmatched: 11. This CDR3 is 16 amino acids long. Per the germline V gene, CDR1 is SNHLY and CDR2 is FYNNEI. The DNA of the CDR3 is TGTGCCAGCAGTGGACCAGGGGGCGCGAGGGGCACTGAAGCTTTCTTT. Its translation is CASSGPGGARGTEAFF.

The J gene is TRBJ2-7, the V gene TRBV19; 9 nucleotides align to TRBD1. Per the germline V gene, CDR1 is LNHDA and CDR2 is SQIVND (reference sequence). This CDR3 region has 14 residues. V lost 3 bases and J lost 3; bases outside the gene matches: 3. This chain's CDR3 is CASSIPGQGYEQYF. CDR3 DNA: TGTGCCAGTAGTATCCCGGGACAGGGCTACGAGCAGTACTTC.

The V call is TRBV6-5, the J call TRBJ1-2; 7 nucleotides line up with TRBD1. The germline V gene has CDR1 MNHEY and CDR2 SVGAGI. The V and J ends lost 6 bases and 4 bases, in that order; junction bases with no gene match: 5. The CDR3 extends over 13 amino acids. CDR3 DNA sequence: TGTGCCAGCAGATCCTCAGGGGGCTATGGCTACACCTTC. Encoded protein: CASRSSGGYGYTF.

V usage is TRBV6-5 and J usage is TRBJ1-2, with a tentative D call TRBD1 (5 bases). Germline CDR1 is MNHEY and CDR2 is SVGAGI. CDR3 length: 14 amino acids. The germline V and J ends were trimmed by 4 bases and 4 bases, with 13 bases remaining between them. Written as DNA, the CDR3 is TGTGCCAGCAGTTCCACGACAGACTCCTATGGCTACACCTTC. Residues: CASSSTTDSYGYTF.

The DNA for the CDR3 is TGCGCCAGCAGCTTTTTCACAGGGAGTCAGCCCCAGCATTTT. It specifies CASSFFTGSQPQHF. The chain carries TRBV5-1 and TRBJ1-5, with a tentative D call TRBD1 (6 bases). The CDR3 has 14 amino acids. Germline lookup yields CDR1 SGHRS and CDR2 YFSETQ. Trimming cost V 2 bases and J 6 bases, with 12 bases left between them.

The rearrangement joins TRBV10-2 to TRBJ2-2; no clear D. The CDR3 runs 12 residues. Germline lookup yields CDR1 WSHSY and CDR2 SAAADI. Trimming stripped 6 bases from V and 2 bases from J, with 4 bases between. The CDR3 DNA follows: TGCGCCAGCAGGAGAAACACCGGGGAGCTGTTTTTT. Translated, it gives CASRRNTGELFF.